This T cell receptor beta chain was captured by sequencing in a study of blood T cells in healthy people across ages. Overall study results and limits: Greater diversity and more naive CD4+ cells were seen in long-lived donors than in aged donors.

Notes on this clonotype: Its antigen remains unknown.

CDR1 is SGHRS, CDR2 YFSETQ, per germline. The J segment lost 5 bases and the V segment lost 4 bases, leaving 6 bases of the junction unmatched. The CDR3 sequence is 16 residues long. Sample-barcoded 5' priming and a J-beta primer mix drove a second PCR of 7 to 11 cycles. Every cDNA molecule bore a tag from a template-switch adaptor containing 12 random nucleotides. MiXCR, run by TCRdb on the 5' RACE reads, gives a single entry per CDR3 protein. The sample carries around 850,000 distinct CDR3 sequences, under 40% recorded once. Sequencing was carried out using blood. The chain has TRBV5-1 and TRBJ2-1; 13 positions agree with TRBD2. The sequence derives from a man in his late teens or twenties in good health. CDR3 in DNA: TGCGCCAGCAGCCCAACACTAGCGGGGGGGCACAATGAGCAGTTCTTC. Protein product: CASSPTLAGGHNEQFF.